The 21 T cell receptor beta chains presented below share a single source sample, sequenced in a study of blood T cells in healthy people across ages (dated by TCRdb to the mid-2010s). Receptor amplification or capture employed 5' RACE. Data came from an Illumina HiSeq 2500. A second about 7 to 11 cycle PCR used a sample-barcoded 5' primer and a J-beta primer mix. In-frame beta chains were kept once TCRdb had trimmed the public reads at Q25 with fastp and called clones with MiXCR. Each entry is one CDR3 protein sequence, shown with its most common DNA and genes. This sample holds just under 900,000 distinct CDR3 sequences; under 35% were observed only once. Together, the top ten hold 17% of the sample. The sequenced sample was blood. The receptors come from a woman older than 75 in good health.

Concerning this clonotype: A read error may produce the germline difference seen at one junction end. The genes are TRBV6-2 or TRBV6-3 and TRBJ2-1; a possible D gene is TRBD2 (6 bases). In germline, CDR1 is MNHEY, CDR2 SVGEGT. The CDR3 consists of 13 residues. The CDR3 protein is CTSRDSSMGEQFF. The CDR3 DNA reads TGTACCAGCCGGGACTCCAGCATGGGGGAGCAGTTCTTC.

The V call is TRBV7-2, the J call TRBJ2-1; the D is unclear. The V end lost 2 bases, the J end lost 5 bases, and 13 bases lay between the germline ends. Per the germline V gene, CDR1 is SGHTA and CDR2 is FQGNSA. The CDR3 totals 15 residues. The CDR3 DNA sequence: TGTGCCAGCAGCTTATGGTCTGAACAAGACAATGAGCAGTTCTTC. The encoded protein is CASSLWSEQDNEQFF.

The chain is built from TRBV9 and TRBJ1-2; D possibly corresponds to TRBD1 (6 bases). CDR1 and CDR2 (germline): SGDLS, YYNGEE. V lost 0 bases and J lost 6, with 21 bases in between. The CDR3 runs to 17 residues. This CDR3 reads CASSVVPGAQGVNGYTF. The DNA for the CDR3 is TGTGCCAGCAGCGTAGTGCCAGGGGCGCAAGGAGTGAATGGCTACACCTTC. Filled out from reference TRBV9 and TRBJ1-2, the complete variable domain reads DSGVTQTPKHLITATGQRVTLRCSPRSGDLSVYWYQQSLDQGLQFLIQYYNGEERAKGNILERFSAQQFPDLHSELNLSSLELGDSALYFCASSVVPGAQGVNGYTFGSGTRLTVV.

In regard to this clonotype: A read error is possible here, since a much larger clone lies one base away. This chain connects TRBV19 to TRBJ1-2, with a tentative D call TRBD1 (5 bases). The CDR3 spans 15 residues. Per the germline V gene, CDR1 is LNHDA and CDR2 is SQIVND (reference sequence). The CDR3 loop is CAGSIGPGGVYGYTF. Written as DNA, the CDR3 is TGTGCCGGTAGTATAGGCCCCGGAGGGGTCTATGGCTACACCTTC.

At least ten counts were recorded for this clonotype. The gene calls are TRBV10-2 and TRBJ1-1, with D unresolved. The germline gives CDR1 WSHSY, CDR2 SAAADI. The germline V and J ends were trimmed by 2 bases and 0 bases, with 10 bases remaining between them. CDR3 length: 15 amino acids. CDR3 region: CASSERSLLNTEAFF. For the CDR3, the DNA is TGCGCCAGCAGTGAGAGGAGCTTATTGAACACTGAAGCTTTCTTT.

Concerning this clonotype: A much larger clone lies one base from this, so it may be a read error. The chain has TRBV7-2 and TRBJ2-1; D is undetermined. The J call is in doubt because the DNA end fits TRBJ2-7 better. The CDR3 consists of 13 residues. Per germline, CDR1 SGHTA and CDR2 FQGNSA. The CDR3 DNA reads TGTGCCAGCAGCTCTCTCTCCTACAATGAGCAGTACTTC. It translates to CASSSLSYNEQYF.

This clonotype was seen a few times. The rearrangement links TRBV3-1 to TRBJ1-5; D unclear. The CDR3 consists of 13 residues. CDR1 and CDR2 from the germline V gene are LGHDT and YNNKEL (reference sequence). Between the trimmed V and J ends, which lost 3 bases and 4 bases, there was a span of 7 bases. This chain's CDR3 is CASSHMGNQPQHF. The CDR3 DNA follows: TGTGCCAGCAGCCATATGGGGAATCAGCCCCAGCATTTT. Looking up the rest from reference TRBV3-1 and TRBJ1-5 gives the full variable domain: DTAVSQTPKYLVTQMGNDKSIKCEQNLGHDTMYWYKQDSKKFLKIMFSYNNKELIINETVPNRFSPKSPDKAHLNLHINSLELGDSAVYFCASSHMGNQPQHFGDGTRLSIL.

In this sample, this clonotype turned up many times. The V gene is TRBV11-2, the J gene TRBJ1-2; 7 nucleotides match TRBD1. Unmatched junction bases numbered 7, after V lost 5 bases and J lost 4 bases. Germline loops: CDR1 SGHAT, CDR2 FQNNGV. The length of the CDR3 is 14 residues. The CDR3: CASSKRDRSYGYTF. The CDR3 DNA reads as TGTGCCAGCAGCAAAAGGGACAGATCCTATGGCTACACCTTC.

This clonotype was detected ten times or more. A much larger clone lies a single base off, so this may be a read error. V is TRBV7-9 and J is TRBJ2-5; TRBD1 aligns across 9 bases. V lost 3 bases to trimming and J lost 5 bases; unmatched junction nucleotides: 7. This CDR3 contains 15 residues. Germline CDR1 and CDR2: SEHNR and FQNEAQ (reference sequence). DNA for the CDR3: TGTGCCAGCAGCTTTGCGGACAGGGGTTGGGAGACCCAGTACTTC. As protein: CASSFADRGWETQYF.

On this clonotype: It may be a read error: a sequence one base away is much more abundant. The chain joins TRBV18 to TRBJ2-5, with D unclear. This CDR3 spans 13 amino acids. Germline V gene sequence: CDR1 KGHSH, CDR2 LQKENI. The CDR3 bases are TGTGCCAGCCCACCACGGGCCCAAGAGACCCAGTACTTC. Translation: CASPPRAQETQYF.

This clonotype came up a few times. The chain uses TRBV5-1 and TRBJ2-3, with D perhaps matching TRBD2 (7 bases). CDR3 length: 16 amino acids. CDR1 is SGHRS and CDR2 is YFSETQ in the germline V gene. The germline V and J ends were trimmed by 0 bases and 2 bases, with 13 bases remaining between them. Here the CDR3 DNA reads TGCGCCAGCAGCTTGGGAGTCGGGGGGCACACAGATACGCAGTATTTT. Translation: CASSLGVGGHTDTQYF.

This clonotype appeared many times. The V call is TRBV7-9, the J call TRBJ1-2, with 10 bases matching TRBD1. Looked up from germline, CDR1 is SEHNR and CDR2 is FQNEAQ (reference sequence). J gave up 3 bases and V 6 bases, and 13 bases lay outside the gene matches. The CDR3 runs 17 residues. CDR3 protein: CASSSTDRGRAYYGYTF. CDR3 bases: TGTGCCAGCAGTTCCACTGACAGGGGGCGCGCATACTATGGCTACACCTTC. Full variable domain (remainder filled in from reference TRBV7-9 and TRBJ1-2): DTGVSQNPRHKITKRGQNVTFRCDPISEHNRLYWYRQTLGQGPEFLTYFQNEAQLEKSRLLSDRFSAERPKGSFSTLEIQRTEQGDSAMYLCASSSTDRGRAYYGYTFGSGTRLTVV.

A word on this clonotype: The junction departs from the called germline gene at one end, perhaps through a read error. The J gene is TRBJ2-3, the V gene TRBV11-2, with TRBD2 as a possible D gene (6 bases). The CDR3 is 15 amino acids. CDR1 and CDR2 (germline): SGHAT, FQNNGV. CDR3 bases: TGTACCAGCAGCTTAGATCCGACGGGGGCAGATACGCAGTATTTT. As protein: CTSSLDPTGADTQYF.

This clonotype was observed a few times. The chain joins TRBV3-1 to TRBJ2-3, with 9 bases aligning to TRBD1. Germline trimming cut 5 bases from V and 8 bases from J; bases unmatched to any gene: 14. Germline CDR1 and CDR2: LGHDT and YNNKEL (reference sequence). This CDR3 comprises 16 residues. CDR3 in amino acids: CASSVRRDRVGGTQYF. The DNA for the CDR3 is TGTGCCAGCAGCGTTAGGCGGGACAGGGTAGGAGGTACGCAGTATTTT.

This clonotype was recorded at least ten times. The CDR3 sequence: CASSLGASGPRTQYF. For the CDR3, the DNA is TGTGCCAGCAGCTTAGGGGCTAGCGGGCCCAGGACCCAGTACTTC. The chain recombines TRBV7-2 with TRBJ2-5; TRBD2 aligns across 8 bases. The germline V gene has CDR1 SGHTA and CDR2 FQGNSA. After removal of 1 base from V and 7 bases from J, the junction contained 8 bases not matched to a gene. The CDR3 covers 15 residues.

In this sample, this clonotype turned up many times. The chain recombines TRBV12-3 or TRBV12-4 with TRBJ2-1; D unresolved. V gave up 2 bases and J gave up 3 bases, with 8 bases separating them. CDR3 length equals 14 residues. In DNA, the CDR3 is TGTGCCAGCAGTTTAAGCCCGGGCTACAATGAGCAGTTCTTC. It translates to CASSLSPGYNEQFF.

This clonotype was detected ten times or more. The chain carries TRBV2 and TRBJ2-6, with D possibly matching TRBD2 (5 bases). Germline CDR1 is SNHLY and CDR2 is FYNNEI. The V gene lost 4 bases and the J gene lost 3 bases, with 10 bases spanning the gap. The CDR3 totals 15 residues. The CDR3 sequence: CASSGEGIGANVLTF. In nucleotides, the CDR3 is TGTGCCAGCAGTGGTGAGGGTATTGGGGCCAACGTCCTGACTTTC.

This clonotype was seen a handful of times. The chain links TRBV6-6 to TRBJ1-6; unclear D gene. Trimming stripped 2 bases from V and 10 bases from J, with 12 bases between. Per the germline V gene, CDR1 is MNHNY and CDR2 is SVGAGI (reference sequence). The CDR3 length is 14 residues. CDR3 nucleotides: TGTGCCAGCAGTTACGCGGCAGGCAAATCACCCCTCCACTTT. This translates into CASSYAAGKSPLHF.

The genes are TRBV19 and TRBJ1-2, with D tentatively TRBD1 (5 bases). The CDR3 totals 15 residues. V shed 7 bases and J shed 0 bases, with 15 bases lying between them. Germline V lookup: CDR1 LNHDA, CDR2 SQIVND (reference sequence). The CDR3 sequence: CASISREGANYGYTF. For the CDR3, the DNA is TGTGCCAGTATATCCAGGGAGGGAGCTAACTATGGCTACACCTTC.

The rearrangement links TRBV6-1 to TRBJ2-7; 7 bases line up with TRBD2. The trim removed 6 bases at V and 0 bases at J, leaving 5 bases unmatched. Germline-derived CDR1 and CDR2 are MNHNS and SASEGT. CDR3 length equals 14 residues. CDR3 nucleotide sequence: TGTGCCAGCAGGGAGCGGGGCCTCTCCTACGAGCAGTACTTC. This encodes CASRERGLSYEQYF.

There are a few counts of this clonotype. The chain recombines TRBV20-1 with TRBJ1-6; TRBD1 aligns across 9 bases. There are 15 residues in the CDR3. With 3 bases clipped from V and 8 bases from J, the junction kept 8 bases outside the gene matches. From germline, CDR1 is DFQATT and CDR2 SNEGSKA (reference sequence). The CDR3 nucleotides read TGCAGTGCTAGGAAGGATCGGACAGGGGATTCACCCCTCCACTTT. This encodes CSARKDRTGDSPLHF.